What follows describes a single TCR beta chain. The antigen is not known. These data come from a study of blood T cells in healthy people across ages. The study's findings and limits: Diversity figures based on one million T cells were deemed too low. Long-lived donors carried more naive CD4+ cells and greater diversity than aged donors.

The donors, aged about 6 to 95, were healthy Caucasians from Russia. In germline, CDR1 is ENHRY, CDR2 SYGVKD. CDR3 length equals 18 residues. V trimming: 11 bases; J trimming: 0 bases; junction bases outside the gene matches: 19. Next came a second PCR, run for about 6 to 11 cycles, which used a sample-barcoded 5' primer along with a J-beta primer mix. Each sample provided no less than 2.5 million CDR3-containing paired-end reads. MiXCR, applied by TCRdb to the 5' RACE reads, yields one record per CDR3 protein. The sample records just over 800,000 distinct CDR3 sequences, approximately 65% being singletons.

The clonotype originates from a man aged 30-40 years in good health. Sample: blood. V gene TRBV10-3 combines with J gene TRBJ2-3, with 8 bases identical to TRBD1. The CDR3 nucleotides read TGTGCCTCACGATCTTGGACAGGGCCTTTTCCTAGCACAGATACGCAGTATTTT. Its protein product is CASRSWTGPFPSTDTQYF.